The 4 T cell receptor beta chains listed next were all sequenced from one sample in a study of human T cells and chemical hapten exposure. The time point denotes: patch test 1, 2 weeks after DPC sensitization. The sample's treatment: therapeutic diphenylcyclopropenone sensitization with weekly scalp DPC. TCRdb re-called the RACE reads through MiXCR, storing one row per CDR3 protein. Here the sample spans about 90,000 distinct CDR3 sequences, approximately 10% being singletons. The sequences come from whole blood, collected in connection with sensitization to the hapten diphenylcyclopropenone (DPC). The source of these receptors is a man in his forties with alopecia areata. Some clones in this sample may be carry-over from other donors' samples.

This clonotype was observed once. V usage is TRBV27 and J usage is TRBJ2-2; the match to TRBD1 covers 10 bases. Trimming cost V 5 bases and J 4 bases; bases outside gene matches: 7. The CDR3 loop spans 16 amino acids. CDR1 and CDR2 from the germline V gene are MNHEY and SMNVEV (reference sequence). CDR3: CASSLTTGGPTGELFF. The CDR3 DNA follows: TGTGCCAGCAGTCTGACGACAGGGGGCCCCACCGGGGAGCTGTTTTTT.

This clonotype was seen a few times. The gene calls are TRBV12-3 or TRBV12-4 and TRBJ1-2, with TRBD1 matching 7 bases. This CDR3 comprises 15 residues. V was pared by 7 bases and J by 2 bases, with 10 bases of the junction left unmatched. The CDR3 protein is CASTRQGRINYGYTF. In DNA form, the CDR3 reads TGTGCCAGCACCCGACAGGGCCGTATAAACTATGGCTACACCTTC.

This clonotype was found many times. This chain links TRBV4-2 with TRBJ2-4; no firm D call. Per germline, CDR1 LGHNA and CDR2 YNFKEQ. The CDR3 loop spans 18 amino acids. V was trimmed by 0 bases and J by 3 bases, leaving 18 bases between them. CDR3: CASSQDHRLDTDKNIQYF. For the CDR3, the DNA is TGTGCCAGCAGCCAAGATCACCGCCTAGACACAGACAAAAACATTCAGTACTTC.

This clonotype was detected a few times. The CDR3 DNA reads as TGCAGCGTCACAGGCCTTGGCGATACGCAGTATTTT. As protein: CSVTGLGDTQYF. V gene TRBV29-1 combines with J gene TRBJ2-3; maybe TRBD1 (5 bases). This CDR3 is 12 amino acids long. Germline V gene lookup returns CDR1 SQVTM and CDR2 ANQGSEA. Trimming removed 6 bases from V and 6 bases from J, with 13 bases in between.